The following is a TCR beta chain sequence with its context. The target antigen is unknown. TCRdb keeps only in-frame clones here, not all; method: immunoSEQ multiplex PCR. The sample lists about 200,000 clones; approximately 82% were seen once. This specimen belongs to a study of cytomegalovirus exposure and HLA in healthy donors. About the study: The 550 to 800 first-cohort repertoires and the 130 or so validation repertoires shared the same platform, a later analysis reported.

The donors were members of the approximately 130-subject validation cohort (separate from the roughly 660-subject first cohort). Whole-study findings and limits: Among TCR sequences, most were rare, though some public TCRs appeared in many donors. Cytomegalovirus association was assigned to about 150 TCR beta chains.

Sequenced input: PBMCs. The clonotype comes from a woman aged 18-29 years in good health and CMV-seronegative.

CDR3 nucleotide sequence: TGTGCCAGCAGTCCAACCCCCCTGCGTGGTCATGGCTACACCTTC. It translates to CASSPTPLRGHGYTF. V is TRBV27 and J is TRBJ1-2; the D is unclear. Germline V gene lookup returns CDR1 MNHEY and CDR2 SMNVEV (reference sequence). CDR3 length: 15 amino acids. Trimming removed 5 bases from V and 6 bases from J, with 19 bases in between.